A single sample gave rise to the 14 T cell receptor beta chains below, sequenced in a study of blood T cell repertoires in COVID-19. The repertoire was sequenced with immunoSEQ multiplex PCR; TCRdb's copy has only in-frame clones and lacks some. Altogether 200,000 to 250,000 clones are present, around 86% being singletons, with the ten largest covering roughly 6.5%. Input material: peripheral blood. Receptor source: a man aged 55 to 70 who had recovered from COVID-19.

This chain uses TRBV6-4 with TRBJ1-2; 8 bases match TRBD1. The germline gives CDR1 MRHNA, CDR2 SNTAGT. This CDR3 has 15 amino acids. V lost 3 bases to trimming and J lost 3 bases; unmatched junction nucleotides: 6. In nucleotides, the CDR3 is TGTGCCAGCAGTGAAAGGGCAGGGGGCCACTATGGCTACACCTTC. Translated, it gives CASSERAGGHYGYTF.

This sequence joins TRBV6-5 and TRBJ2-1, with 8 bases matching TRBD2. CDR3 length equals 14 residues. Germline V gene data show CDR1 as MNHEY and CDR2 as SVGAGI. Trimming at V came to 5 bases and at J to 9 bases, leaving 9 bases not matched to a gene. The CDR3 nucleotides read TGTGCCAGCAGTCGTACGGGGGGGGCGGGTGAGCAGTTCTTC. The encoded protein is CASSRTGGAGEQFF.

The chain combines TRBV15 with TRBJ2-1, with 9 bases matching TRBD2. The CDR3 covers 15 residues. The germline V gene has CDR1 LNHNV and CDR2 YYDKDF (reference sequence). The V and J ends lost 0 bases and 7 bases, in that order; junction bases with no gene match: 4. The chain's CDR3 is CATSRDRAGGNEQFF. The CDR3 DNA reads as TGTGCCACCAGCAGAGATCGGGCGGGGGGGAATGAGCAGTTCTTC.

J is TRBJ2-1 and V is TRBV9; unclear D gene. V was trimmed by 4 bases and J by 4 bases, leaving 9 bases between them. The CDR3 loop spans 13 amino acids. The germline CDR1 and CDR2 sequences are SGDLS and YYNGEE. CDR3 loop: CASSSLRYNEQFF. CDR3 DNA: TGTGCCAGCAGCTCCCTCCGGTACAATGAGCAGTTCTTC.

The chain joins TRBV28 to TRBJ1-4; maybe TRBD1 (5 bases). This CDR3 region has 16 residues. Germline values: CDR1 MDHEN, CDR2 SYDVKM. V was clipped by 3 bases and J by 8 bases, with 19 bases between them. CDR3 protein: CASSLGGSSYGEKLFF. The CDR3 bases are TGTGCCAGCAGTTTGGGGGGTTCGTCATACGGCGAAAAACTGTTTTTT.

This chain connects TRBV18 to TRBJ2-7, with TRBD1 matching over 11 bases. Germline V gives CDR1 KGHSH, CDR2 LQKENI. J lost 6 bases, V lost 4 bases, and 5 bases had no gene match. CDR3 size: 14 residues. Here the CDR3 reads CASSRGGQGGEQYF. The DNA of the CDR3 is TGTGCCAGCTCACGCGGGGGACAGGGGGGCGAGCAGTACTTC.

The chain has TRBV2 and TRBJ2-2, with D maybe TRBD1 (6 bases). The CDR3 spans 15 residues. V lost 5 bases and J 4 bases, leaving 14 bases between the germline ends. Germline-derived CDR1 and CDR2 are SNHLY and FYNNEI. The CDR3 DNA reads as TGTGCCAGCAGTACAGGGTCTCGAGGCACCGGGGAGCTGTTTTTT. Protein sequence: CASSTGSRGTGELFF.

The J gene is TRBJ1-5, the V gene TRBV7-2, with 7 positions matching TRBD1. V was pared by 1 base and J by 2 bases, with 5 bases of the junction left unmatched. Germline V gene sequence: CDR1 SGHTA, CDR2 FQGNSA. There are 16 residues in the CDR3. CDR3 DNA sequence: TGTGCCAGCAGCTTAGGCGGGACAGATCGCAATCAGCCCCAGCATTTT. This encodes CASSLGGTDRNQPQHF.

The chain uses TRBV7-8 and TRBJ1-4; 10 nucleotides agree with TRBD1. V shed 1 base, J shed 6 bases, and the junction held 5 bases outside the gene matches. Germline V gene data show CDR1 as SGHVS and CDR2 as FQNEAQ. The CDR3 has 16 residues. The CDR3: CASSLEGGTGDEKLFF. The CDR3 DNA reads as TGTGCCAGCAGCTTAGAAGGTGGGACAGGGGATGAAAAACTGTTTTTT. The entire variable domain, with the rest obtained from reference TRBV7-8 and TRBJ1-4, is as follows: GAGVSQSPRYKVAKRGQDVALRCDPISGHVSLFWYQQALGQGPEFLTYFQNEAQLDKSGLPSDRFFAERPEGSVSTLKIQRTQQEDSAVYLCASSLEGGTGDEKLFFGSGTQLSVL.

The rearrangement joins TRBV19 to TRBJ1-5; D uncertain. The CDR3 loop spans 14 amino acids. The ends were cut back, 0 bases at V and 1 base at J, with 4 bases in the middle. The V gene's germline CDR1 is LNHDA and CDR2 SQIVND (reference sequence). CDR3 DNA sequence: TGTGCCAGTAGTATAGACAGAAGCAATCAGCCCCAGCATTTT. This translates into CASSIDRSNQPQHF. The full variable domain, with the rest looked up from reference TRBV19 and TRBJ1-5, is DGGITQSPKYLFRKEGQNVTLSCEQNLNHDAMYWYRQDPGQGLRLIYYSQIVNDFQKGDIAEGYSVSREKKESFPLTVTSAQKNPTAFYLCASSIDRSNQPQHFGDGTRLSIL.

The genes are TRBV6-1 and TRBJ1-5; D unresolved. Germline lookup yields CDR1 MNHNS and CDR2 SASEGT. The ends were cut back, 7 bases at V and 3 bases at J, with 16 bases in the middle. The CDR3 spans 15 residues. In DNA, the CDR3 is TGTGCCAGCAATCCTACAGAATCTGTCAATCAGCCCCAGCATTTT. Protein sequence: CASNPTESVNQPQHF.

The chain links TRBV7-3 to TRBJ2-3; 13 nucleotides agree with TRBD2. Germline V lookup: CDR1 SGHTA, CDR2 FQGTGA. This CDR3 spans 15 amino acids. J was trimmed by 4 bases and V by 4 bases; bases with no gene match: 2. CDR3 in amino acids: CASSWGLAGPDTQYF. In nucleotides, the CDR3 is TGTGCCAGCAGCTGGGGACTAGCGGGGCCAGATACGCAGTATTTT.

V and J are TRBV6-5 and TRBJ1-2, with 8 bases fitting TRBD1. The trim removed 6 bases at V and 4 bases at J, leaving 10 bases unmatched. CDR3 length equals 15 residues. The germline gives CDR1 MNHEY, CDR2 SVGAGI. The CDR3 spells CASRATGVDSYGYTF. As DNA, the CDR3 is TGTGCCAGCAGAGCGACAGGGGTGGACAGCTATGGCTACACCTTC.

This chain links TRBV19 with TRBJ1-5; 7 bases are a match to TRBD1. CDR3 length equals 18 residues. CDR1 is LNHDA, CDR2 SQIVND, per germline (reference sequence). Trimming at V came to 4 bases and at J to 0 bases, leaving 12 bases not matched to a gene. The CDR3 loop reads CASSRDPRQGYSNQPQHF. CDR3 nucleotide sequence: TGTGCCAGTAGTAGGGACCCCCGACAGGGTTATAGCAATCAGCCCCAGCATTTT.